This entry lists 15 T cell receptor beta chains sequenced from one sample in a study of T cells in Graves' hyperthyroidism and ophthalmopathy. TCR beta CDR3 region amplification was performed from RNA transcripts. A set of HTBI primers served as the primers for a first-round RT-PCR of the TCR CDR3. TCRdb reprocessed the multiplex PCR reads with MiXCR, giving one entry per CDR3 protein. The sample consists of hundreds of thousands of distinct CDR3 sequences, 11% to 15% of them appearing once. Sequencing was performed on blood. These receptors were taken from a woman under 30 with Graves' hyperthyroidism.

This clonotype has ten or more counts. CDR3 in DNA: TGTGCCAGCAGTGAGATGGGGACAGGGGGTTCCTACGAGCAGTACTTC. Protein product: CASSEMGTGGSYEQYF. The rearrangement uses TRBV6-1 and TRBJ2-7, with 11 bases lining up with TRBD1. Germline-derived CDR1 and CDR2 are MNHNS and SASEGT. This CDR3 spans 16 amino acids. With V trimmed by 3 bases and J by 1 base, 5 bases remained unmatched.

The chain is built from TRBV29-1 and TRBJ2-7, with 8 bases lining up with TRBD1. This CDR3 spans 13 amino acids. V shed 6 bases, J shed 6 bases, and the junction held 10 bases outside the gene matches. The germline V gene has CDR1 SQVTM and CDR2 ANQGSEA. In DNA form, the CDR3 reads TGCAGCGTGAGACAGGGGACGCCCATCGAGCAGTACTTC. Translating gives CSVRQGTPIEQYF.

The chain couples TRBV7-9 to TRBJ2-1; TRBD1 aligns across 10 bases. Trimming at V came to 2 bases and at J to 6 bases, leaving 4 bases not matched to a gene. The CDR3 extends over 15 amino acids. Germline CDR1 and CDR2: SEHNR and FQNEAQ (reference sequence). The CDR3 loop reads CASSLTRTGGNEQFF. CDR3 DNA sequence: TGTGCCAGCAGCTTAACCCGGACAGGGGGCAATGAGCAGTTCTTC.

This clonotype was picked up many times. The chain couples TRBV20-1 to TRBJ1-1; no definite D call. This CDR3 contains 12 residues. Germline V gene data show CDR1 as DFQATT and CDR2 as SNEGSKA (reference sequence). V was cut by 1 base and J by 11 bases, with 14 bases left in between. The CDR3, as DNA: TGCAGTGCTAGAGCTACCGGCGAAGATGCTTTCTTT. The encoded protein is CSARATGEDAFF.

This chain connects TRBV7-2 to TRBJ1-3, with 9 bases matching TRBD1. This CDR3 has 17 residues. J gave up 0 bases and V 4 bases, and 7 bases lay outside the gene matches. In germline, CDR1 is SGHTA, CDR2 FQGNSA. CDR3 region: CASSSAGTGTSGNTIYF. DNA for the CDR3: TGTGCCAGCAGCTCAGCCGGGACAGGGACCTCTGGAAACACCATATATTTT.

This clonotype was seen more than once but under ten times. CDR3 in DNA: TGTGCCAGCAGCTTCGGGACACTCACGGCCTACGAGCAGTACTTC. It translates to CASSFGTLTAYEQYF. The V and J genes are TRBV7-2 and TRBJ2-7; D might be TRBD1 (6 bases). The CDR3 runs 15 residues. V was trimmed by 3 bases and J by 2 bases, leaving 14 bases between them. Germline values: CDR1 SGHTA, CDR2 FQGNSA. Drawing the rest from reference TRBV7-2 and TRBJ2-7, the complete variable domain is GAGVSQSPSNKVTEKGKDVELRCDPISGHTALYWYRQSLGQGLEFLIYFQGNSAPDKSGLPSDRFSAERTGGSVSTLTIQRTQQEDSAVYLCASSFGTLTAYEQYFGPGTRLTVT.

This clonotype was counted ten times or more. The chain carries TRBV18 and TRBJ2-2; a possible D gene is TRBD1 (5 bases). The CDR3 totals 18 residues. V dropped 2 bases and J dropped 2 bases, with 18 bases sitting between them. Germline values: CDR1 KGHSH, CDR2 LQKENI. CDR3 residues: CASSPSKVQGTNTGELFF. The CDR3 coding sequence is TGTGCCAGCTCACCAAGTAAGGTCCAGGGAACCAACACCGGGGAGCTGTTTTTT.

The chain combines TRBV6-2 or TRBV6-3 with TRBJ1-1; a weak D match, TRBD1 (5 bases). Germline V CDR1 and CDR2: MNHEY, SVGEGT. The CDR3 totals 14 residues. V lost 8 bases and J 4 bases, leaving 17 bases between the germline ends. CDR3 loop: CASLFGGVSTEAFF. CDR3 sequence (DNA): TGTGCCAGCCTCTTCGGGGGGGTTAGCACTGAAGCTTTCTTT.

This chain connects TRBV11-2 to TRBJ1-4; D may be TRBD1 (5 bases). CDR3 size: 15 residues. Germline lookup yields CDR1 SGHAT and CDR2 FQNNGV. Between the trimmed V and J ends, which lost 2 bases and 3 bases, there was a span of 10 bases. CDR3 loop: CASSLYGHANEKLFF. In nucleotides, the CDR3 is TGTGCCAGCAGCTTATACGGACATGCTAATGAAAAACTGTTTTTT.

The chain uses TRBV6-5 and TRBJ2-2; TRBD1 matches 9 bases. The CDR3 has 18 residues. Germline loops: CDR1 MNHEY, CDR2 SVGAGI. V lost 2 bases, J lost 4 bases, and 11 bases stayed unmatched. CDR3 DNA sequence: TGTGCCAGCAGTTACGGACAGGGGCCCGAATGGCGCACCGGGGAGCTGTTTTTT. Residues: CASSYGQGPEWRTGELFF.

In this sample, this clonotype turned up a few times. One end of the junction varies from germline; a read error may be responsible. The rearrangement links TRBV28 to TRBJ2-1; 14 bases line up with TRBD2. The germline V gene encodes CDR1 MDHEN and CDR2 SYDVKM. This CDR3 region has 17 residues. CDR3 coding DNA: TGTGCCAGCAGTCTCGGGACTAGCGGGAGCTCCTACGATGAGCAGTTCTTC. It translates to CASSLGTSGSSYDEQFF.

This chain links TRBV18 with TRBJ1-1; D call uncertain. CDR3 length equals 14 residues. The germline V gene encodes CDR1 KGHSH and CDR2 LQKENI. V lost 0 bases, J lost 2 bases, and 7 bases lay in between. The CDR3 nucleotides are TGTGCCAGCTCACCACCGCCAGACAACACTGAAGCTTTCTTT. It translates to CASSPPPDNTEAFF.

This chain joins TRBV5-1 and TRBJ2-3; D remains unclear. V lost 4 bases and J 0 bases, leaving 15 bases between the germline ends. The CDR3 is 16 residues long. Germline values: CDR1 SGHRS, CDR2 YFSETQ. CDR3 loop: CASSLQRSPSTDTQYF. DNA for the CDR3: TGCGCCAGCAGCCTCCAGCGATCACCTAGCACAGATACGCAGTATTTT. The full variable domain, its missing parts supplied by reference TRBV5-1 and TRBJ2-3, is KAGVTQTPRYLIKTRGQQVTLSCSPISGHRSVSWYQQTPGQGLQFLFEYFSETQRNKGNFPGRFSGRQFSNSRSEMNVSTLELGDSALYLCASSLQRSPSTDTQYFGPGTRLTVL.

The genes are TRBV7-2 and TRBJ2-2; D is unresolved. CDR3 length: 15 residues. The V end lost 4 bases, the J end lost 5 bases, and 14 bases lay between the germline ends. Per the germline V gene, CDR1 is SGHTA and CDR2 is FQGNSA. In nucleotides, the CDR3 is TGTGCCAGCAGCTCAGGACCGAGCCAAACCGGGGAGCTGTTTTTT. Protein product: CASSSGPSQTGELFF.

J is TRBJ2-6 and V is TRBV7-2; D perhaps matches TRBD1 (5 bases). CDR1 and CDR2 from the germline V gene are SGHTA and FQGNSA. The V end was cut by 4 bases, the J end by 4 bases, with 8 bases between. The CDR3 consists of 14 residues. CDR3 in DNA: TGTGCCAGCAGCTCAGGGTTCGGGGCCAACGTCCTGACTTTC. Encoded protein: CASSSGFGANVLTF.